This T cell receptor (beta chain) originates from a study of beta chain features in type 1 diabetes. The V end was cut by 5 bases, the J end by 0 bases, with 4 bases between. Per the germline V gene, CDR1 is SGHNT and CDR2 is YENEEA. This CDR3 contains 12 residues. cDNA synthesis used the whole RNA isolate, giving expressed TCRB sequences. Method: immunoSEQ multiplex PCR; TCRdb's copy keeps in-frame clones and lacks some. The data show 80,000 to 90,000 clones, around a third seen once. This TCR was recovered from a young woman in good health. Sequencing used stem cell memory CD4+ T cells from blood. This chain joins TRBV11-3 and TRBJ1-1; D uncertain. The DNA of the CDR3 is TGTGCCAGCAGCATAATGAACACTGAAGCTTTCTTT. Translating it yields CASSIMNTEAFF. Full variable domain (rest looked up from reference TRBV11-3 and TRBJ1-1): EAGVVQSPRYKIIEKKQPVAFWCNPISGHNTLYWYLQNLGQGPELLIRYENEEAVDDSQLPKDRFSAERLKGVDSTLKIQPAELGDSAVYLCASSIMNTEAFFGQGTRLTVV.